This TCR beta chain was sequenced during a study of T cell responses to AZD1222 COVID-19 vaccine. The table came from immunoSEQ multiplex PCR; TCRdb's copy has only in-frame clones and leaves some out. The data hold over 75,000 clones, with approximately 89% observed a single time. CDR3 size: 13 residues. Trimming removed 5 bases at V and 3 bases at J, with 11 bases between. The chain employs TRBV12-3 or TRBV12-4 and TRBJ2-7; TRBD1 might be the D (6 bases). The receptor comes from an adult in good health. The material was peripheral blood, obtained on day 0 of AZD1222 vaccination. CDR3: CASSTGRGYEQYF. The CDR3 nucleotides are TGTGCCAGCAGTACAGGGCGCGGCTACGAGCAGTACTTC.